This T cell receptor (beta chain) was sequenced in a study of blood T cell repertoires in COVID-19. About the study: The origin of the acute and convalescent COVID-19 samples was the United States, Italy and Spain. The analysed material was cDNA or gDNA that came from T cells, B-cell-depleted T cells, or PBMCs.

The CDR3 consists of 14 residues. Germline-derived CDR1 and CDR2 are SGHVS and FQNEAQ. Trimming at V came to 11 bases and at J to 4 bases, leaving 12 bases not matched to a gene. This clone was seen just once. Per the study methods: Amplification of reference gene primers provided the estimated nucleated cell counts. TCRdb's copy holds only in-frame clones and misses some; the assay was immunoSEQ multiplex PCR. The V and J calls and clone size are taken from that table; D and trimming were inferred from the DNA. Among tens of thousands of clones listed, roughly 84% were seen once. The chain uses TRBV7-8 and TRBJ2-3; 7 bases align to TRBD2. The specimen sequenced was peripheral blood. This TCR was recovered from a woman of 80 years or more with acute or convalescent COVID-19. CDR3 residues: CAATLRGFADTQYF. CDR3 in DNA: TGTGCCGCCACACTGCGGGGGTTTGCAGATACGCAGTATTTT.